This T cell receptor (beta chain) was obtained from a study of T cells in Graves' hyperthyroidism and ophthalmopathy. Among the patients, aged 18 to 65, hyperthyroidism was newly diagnosed and had lasted under 2 months. Trimming pared 8 bases from V and 4 bases from J, leaving 18 bases between. The CDR3 sequence is 15 residues long. Germline V gene lookup returns CDR1 MGHRA and CDR2 YSYEKL. Study-wide results and caveats: Researchers found most expanded thyroid clonotypes above 0.001 in blood as well.

Regarding this clonotype: Its target is not known.

What was amplified from RNA transcripts were TCR beta CDR3 regions. First-round RT-PCR with HTBI primers amplified the TCR CDR3 region. In TCRdb, the multiplex PCR reads were re-called with MiXCR into one record per CDR3 protein. The sample has hundreds of thousands of distinct CDR3 sequences; about 14% are singletons. This chain connects TRBV4-1 to TRBJ1-3; unclear D gene. The source material was blood. This sequence was found in a woman aged 25 to 39 with Graves' hyperthyroidism. The CDR3 sequence is CASQSGKYDGNTIYF. The DNA of the CDR3 is TGCGCCAGCCAAAGCGGCAAGTACGACGGAAACACCATATATTTT.